Many counts were recorded for the clone carrying this T cell receptor (beta chain). The ends were cut back, 3 bases at V and 3 bases at J, with 3 bases in the middle. The CDR3 runs to 13 residues. TCRdb reanalysed the reads using MiXCR and keeps one entry per CDR3 protein. The sample records about 400,000 distinct CDR3 sequences, roughly 18% being singletons. This sample stems from a study of T cell repertoires in cytomegalovirus infection. Study context: Public TCR beta signatures marked donors with CMV infection and the matching HLA.

The sample comprised PBMCs. The sequence derives from a human donor in good health (CMV status not recorded). Some clones in this sample may be carry-over from other donors' samples. The V gene is TRBV12-3 or TRBV12-4, the J gene TRBJ2-6; D gene uncertain. The CDR3 DNA reads TGTGCCAGCAGTTTTAGTGGGGCCAACGTCCTGACTTTC. Amino acid sequence: CASSFSGANVLTF.